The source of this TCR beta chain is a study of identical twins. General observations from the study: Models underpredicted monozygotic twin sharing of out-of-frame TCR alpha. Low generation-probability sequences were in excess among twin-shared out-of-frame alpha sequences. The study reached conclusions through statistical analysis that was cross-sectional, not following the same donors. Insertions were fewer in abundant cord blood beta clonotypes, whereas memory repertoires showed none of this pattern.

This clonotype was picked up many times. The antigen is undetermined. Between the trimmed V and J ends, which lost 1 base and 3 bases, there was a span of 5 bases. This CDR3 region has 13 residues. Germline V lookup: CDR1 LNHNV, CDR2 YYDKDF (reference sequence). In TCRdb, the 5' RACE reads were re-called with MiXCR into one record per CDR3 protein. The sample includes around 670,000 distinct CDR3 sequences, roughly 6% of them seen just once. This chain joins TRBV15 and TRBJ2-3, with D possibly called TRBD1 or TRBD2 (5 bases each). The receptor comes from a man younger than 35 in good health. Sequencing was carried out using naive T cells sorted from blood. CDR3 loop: CATSRGGTDTQYF. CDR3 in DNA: TGTGCCACCAGCAGAGGGGGGACAGATACGCAGTATTTT.